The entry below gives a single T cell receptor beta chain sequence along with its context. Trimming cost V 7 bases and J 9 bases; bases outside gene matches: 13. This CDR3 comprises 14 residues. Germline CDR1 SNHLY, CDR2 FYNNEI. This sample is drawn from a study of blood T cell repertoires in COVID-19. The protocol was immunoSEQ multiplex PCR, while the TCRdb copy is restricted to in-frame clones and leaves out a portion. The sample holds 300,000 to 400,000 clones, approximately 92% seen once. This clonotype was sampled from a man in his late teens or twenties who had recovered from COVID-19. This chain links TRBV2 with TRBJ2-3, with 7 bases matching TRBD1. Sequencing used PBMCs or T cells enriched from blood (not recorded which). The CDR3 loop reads CASTALPQGETQYF. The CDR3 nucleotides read TGTGCCAGCACCGCGCTCCCTCAGGGGGAAACGCAGTATTTT.